The clone carrying this TCR beta chain showed up many times. What it recognizes is unknown. The data stem from a study of CD8 T cells in ankylosing spondylitis. TCRdb used MiXCR to reprocess the 5' RACE reads, holding one entry per CDR3 protein. Of around 150,000 distinct CDR3 sequences in the sample, approximately 44% were seen once. Study-level results: Roughly eight highly homologous variants made up a TCR beta motif that seemed to typify ankylosing spondylitis blood. Disease-linked clones, CD8+, were relatively rare in peripheral blood.

After removal of 5 bases from V and 0 bases from J, the junction contained 19 bases not matched to a gene. This CDR3 spans 21 amino acids. Looked up from germline, CDR1 is MDHEN and CDR2 is SYDVKM. The material sequenced was synovial fluid, either unsorted or a sorted T cell fraction (not recorded which). The chain uses TRBV28 and TRBJ2-1, with 10 positions matching TRBD2. This clonotype originated in a male donor with ankylosing spondylitis. The CDR3 nucleotides read TGTGCCAGCAGTCCAGCTCCCGGGACTAGCGCCCGCCTCCGCTCCTACAATGAGCAGTTCTTC. The encoded protein is CASSPAPGTSARLRSYNEQFF.